Below, one T cell receptor (beta chain) is given with its context. What it recognizes is unknown. These data belong to a study of cytomegalovirus exposure and HLA in healthy donors. Study-level points and caveats: Later work associated fewer than 20,000 TCR beta sequences with HLA alleles at 0.05 false discovery rate.

The V end lost 1 base, the J end lost 5 bases, and 12 bases lay between the germline ends. The CDR3 is 14 residues long. CDR1 LNHDA and CDR2 SQIVND come from the germline V gene (reference sequence). Donors had nominal health at sampling but likely had unrecorded immune exposures. This PCR relied on a set of 60 Vbeta primers and 13 Jbeta primers. Sequenced by immunoSEQ multiplex PCR; TCRdb stores in-frame clones only, minus some. The repertoire consists of about 62,000 clones, with 70% to 90% occurring once and the leading ten covering approximately 1.5%. The sequenced sample consisted of PBMCs. The source is a man aged 18 to 29 in good health and CMV-seronegative. The rearrangement links TRBV19 to TRBJ2-7; D is perhaps TRBD2 (5 bases). Here the CDR3 DNA reads TGTGCCAGTAGTATAGTTGCCAGCGGCGACGAGCAGTACTTC. Its translation: CASSIVASGDEQYF.